The 13 T cell receptor beta chains below come from one sample, sequenced in a study of CD8 T cells in ankylosing spondylitis. These TCRs are of unknown antigen specificity. Broader study findings: What appeared characteristic of ankylosing spondylitis blood was a TCR beta motif of seven to nine highly homologous variants.

TCRdb re-called the 5' RACE reads with MiXCR, one entry per CDR3 protein. The sample yields 650,000 to 800,000 distinct CDR3 sequences, 19% seen once. The sample consisted of blood, either unsorted or a sorted T cell fraction (not recorded which). These receptors were obtained from a male donor with ankylosing spondylitis.

The rearrangement joins TRBV12-3 or TRBV12-4 to TRBJ2-5; 11 bases align to TRBD2. The CDR3 totals 13 residues. The J segment lost 6 bases and the V segment lost 5 bases, leaving 2 bases of the junction unmatched. CDR3 nucleotide sequence: TGTGCCAGCAGTACTAGCGGGAGTAAGACCCAGTACTTC. This gives the protein CASSTSGSKTQYF.

This clonotype was detected a few times. The chain employs TRBV6-1 and TRBJ1-2, with D perhaps TRBD1 (6 bases). Looked up from germline, CDR1 is MNHNS and CDR2 is SASEGT. Trimming shortened V by 2 bases and J by 5 bases, and 18 bases separated the two germline ends. CDR3 size: 16 residues. The DNA for the CDR3 is TGTGCCAGCAGTGAATTCGACAGGTCAACCACTTATGGCTACACCTTC. Its protein product is CASSEFDRSTTYGYTF.

The chain is built from TRBV7-2 and TRBJ2-1, with 8 positions matching TRBD1. The CDR3 is 14 residues long. Per germline, CDR1 SGHTA and CDR2 FQGNSA. Unmatched junction bases numbered 7, after V lost 3 bases and J lost 9 bases. The CDR3 DNA reads TGTGCCAGCAGCTTCGGGACAGGTTTTGGTGAGCAGTTCTTC. Translating gives CASSFGTGFGEQFF.

The V gene is TRBV5-1, the J gene TRBJ2-5; D may correspond to TRBD1 or TRBD2 (5 bases each). V lost 3 bases and J lost 5, with 17 bases in between. Germline V gene lookup returns CDR1 SGHRS and CDR2 YFSETQ. There are 15 residues in the CDR3. The CDR3 region has the DNA TGCGCCAGCAGCTGGACTGCAGGGCGCGGGGAGACCCAGTACTTC. The encoded protein is CASSWTAGRGETQYF.

The chain carries TRBV4-1 and TRBJ2-5, with 11 positions matching TRBD2. V dropped 1 base and J dropped 5; count of bases not matched to a gene: 6. The length of the CDR3 is 16 residues. Germline V gives CDR1 MGHRA, CDR2 YSYEKL. The CDR3 loop reads CASSQVLAGGLETQYF. CDR3 DNA: TGCGCCAGCAGCCAAGTTTTAGCGGGAGGGCTGGAGACCCAGTACTTC.

This clonotype was found a few times. The genes are TRBV28 and TRBJ2-7, with a tentative D call TRBD2 (6 bases). CDR1 is MDHEN and CDR2 is SYDVKM in the germline V gene. V was clipped by 2 bases and J by 4 bases, with 12 bases between them. The CDR3 covers 14 residues. The CDR3 protein is CASSLGGLGYEQYF. The CDR3 nucleotides read TGTGCCAGCAGTTTAGGGGGGTTGGGTTACGAGCAGTACTTC.

There are a few counts of this clonotype. J is TRBJ2-4 and V is TRBV20-1; no clear D gene. The germline V gene has CDR1 DFQATT and CDR2 SNEGSKA (reference sequence). This CDR3 contains 12 residues. The germline V and J ends were trimmed by 4 bases and 8 bases, with 12 bases remaining between them. CDR3 amino acids: CSAKLGWDIQYF. CDR3 nucleotides: TGCAGTGCTAAGCTGGGTTGGGACATTCAGTACTTC.

The chain recombines TRBV7-9 with TRBJ2-2; a possible D gene is TRBD1 (6 bases). The V gene lost 1 base and the J gene lost 0 bases, with 9 bases spanning the gap. The CDR3 spans 16 residues. Germline V gene sequence: CDR1 SEHNR, CDR2 FQNEAQ (reference sequence). Here the CDR3 DNA reads TGTGCCAGCAGCTTAGAATGGACAGCGAACACCGGGGAGCTGTTTTTT. Its protein is CASSLEWTANTGELFF.

A few counts support this clonotype. This chain connects TRBV5-1 to TRBJ2-5; D tentatively fits TRBD1 or TRBD2 (5 bases each). The CDR3 totals 14 residues. V lost 4 bases, J lost 1 base, and 11 bases lay in between. Germline V CDR1 and CDR2: SGHRS, YFSETQ. In DNA form, the CDR3 reads TGCGCCAGCAGCGAGGGACCCATCCAAGAGACCCAGTACTTC. It codes for CASSEGPIQETQYF.

V usage is TRBV18 and J usage is TRBJ2-5, with D possibly being TRBD2 (5 bases). CDR3 length equals 14 residues. V was cut by 3 bases and J by 3 bases, with 11 bases left in between. Germline CDR1 is KGHSH and CDR2 is LQKENI. DNA of the CDR3: TGTGCCAGCTCACCTCAGATGAGGGAAGAGACCCAGTACTTC. Protein: CASSPQMREETQYF.

The chain couples TRBV5-1 to TRBJ2-5; weak D call: TRBD1 (6 bases). CDR3 size: 14 residues. V was shortened by 4 bases and J by 5 bases, with 15 bases between the two germline ends. Germline V gives CDR1 SGHRS, CDR2 YFSETQ. The CDR3 nucleotides read TGCGCCAGCAGCCAAAAGGGACAACCGGAGACCCAGTACTTC. It yields the protein CASSQKGQPETQYF.

The V and J genes are TRBV20-1 and TRBJ2-2; D is uncertain. The CDR3 is made up of 11 amino acids. V gave up 6 bases and J gave up 7 bases, with 9 bases separating them. Germline CDR1 and CDR2: DFQATT and SNEGSKA (reference sequence). The CDR3 sequence: CSAHWVGELFF. The CDR3 DNA reads TGCAGTGCCCACTGGGTCGGGGAGCTGTTTTTT.

The CDR3 spells CASSLFPGTRNTIYF. DNA for the CDR3: TGTGCCAGCAGTTTATTTCCAGGGACTCGGAACACCATATATTTT. The chain uses TRBV12-3 or TRBV12-4 and TRBJ1-3, with a tentative D call TRBD1 (5 bases). V shed 2 bases and J shed 7 bases, with 15 bases lying between them. This CDR3 contains 15 residues.